This T cell receptor beta chain was obtained from a study of regulatory T cells in long-lasting Graves disease. This clonotype was detected only a few times. Building the TCR beta libraries relied on iRepertoire HTBI primers, and CDR3 regions underwent Arm-PCR. The authors' processing: In the combined samples, 62 TRBV and approximately 15 TRBJ segments were identified. Each CDR3 protein gets one entry after TCRdb re-called the multiplex PCR reads with MiXCR. The V and J calls and clone size are TCRdb's, not the authors'. Of a few hundred thousand distinct CDR3 sequences in the sample, 15% to 20% are singletons; the top ten hold less than 30%. The CDR3 sequence is 14 residues long. Germline values: CDR1 ENHRY, CDR2 SYGVKD. The V end lost 7 bases, the J end lost 5 bases, and 16 bases lay between the germline ends. Described time point: newly diagnosed GD, antithyroid drugs for less than 3 months. After RNA was extracted from PBMCs, the TCR library was made from it. All patients originated from an endocrinology department located in Xi'an, China.

These records were also assigned to another study, of T cells in Graves' hyperthyroidism and ophthalmopathy. Per that study: With a median lead of around 6.7 months before onset, the model predicted ophthalmopathy.

Sequencing used peripheral blood mononuclear cells (PBMCs), obtained at new diagnosis, from a patient treated with antithyroid drugs. The chain recombines TRBV10-3 with TRBJ2-3; D may match TRBD1 or TRBD2 (6 bases each). The sequence was collected from a woman aged 18-29 years with Graves disease. The CDR3 is CAITPRGAIDTQYF. As DNA, the CDR3 is TGTGCCATCACCCCTAGGGGGGCGATAGATACGCAGTATTTT.